These 32 T cell receptor beta chains share one sample of origin, sequenced in a study of blood T cell repertoires in COVID-19. The table came from immunoSEQ multiplex PCR; TCRdb's copy has only in-frame clones and leaves some out. The profile shows approximately 470,000 clones, approximately 86% of them singletons. Specimen: PBMCs or T cells enriched from blood (not recorded which). These receptors were taken from a woman aged 18-29 years who had recovered from COVID-19.

The chain has TRBV6-5 and TRBJ1-1, with 7 bases identical to TRBD1. The CDR3 length is 14 residues. With 7 bases clipped from V and 4 bases from J, the junction kept 9 bases outside the gene matches. The germline V gene encodes CDR1 MNHEY and CDR2 SVGAGI. Here the CDR3 reads CASTLRQGGTEAFF. CDR3 bases: TGTGCCAGCACCTTACGACAGGGAGGCACTGAAGCTTTCTTT.

V usage is TRBV11-3 and J usage is TRBJ1-5; D may be TRBD1 (6 bases). The CDR3 covers 12 residues. V was trimmed by 3 bases and J by 9 bases, leaving 9 bases between them. Germline assignment: CDR1 SGHNT and CDR2 YENEEA. The CDR3 loop reads CASSLGARPQHF. CDR3 coding DNA: TGTGCCAGCAGCTTGGGGGCAAGGCCCCAGCATTTT.

The chain carries TRBV10-3 and TRBJ1-1, with D hard to call. V was cut by 2 bases and J by 0 bases, with 7 bases left in between. The germline V gene encodes CDR1 ENHRY and CDR2 SYGVKD. The CDR3 has 14 amino acids. The CDR3 is CAISEGSMNTEAFF. Here the CDR3 DNA reads TGTGCCATCAGTGAGGGCTCCATGAACACTGAAGCTTTCTTT.

This clone was seen once. This chain connects TRBV11-2 to TRBJ2-3, with D perhaps TRBD2 (6 bases). The germline V gene encodes CDR1 SGHAT and CDR2 FQNNGV. The CDR3 runs 15 residues. V lost 1 base, J lost 2 bases, and 10 bases lay in between. In DNA, the CDR3 is TGTGCCAGCAGCTTAGCGGGGGTCTTCACAGATACGCAGTATTTT. Its protein product is CASSLAGVFTDTQYF.

The genes are TRBV5-1 and TRBJ1-1; D is ambiguous. This CDR3 comprises 14 residues. Germline CDR1 is SGHRS and CDR2 is YFSETQ. Trimming pared 4 bases from V and 4 bases from J, leaving 14 bases between. CDR3 protein: CASSPWPEGTEAFF. In DNA form, the CDR3 reads TGCGCCAGCAGCCCTTGGCCCGAGGGCACTGAAGCTTTCTTT.

The chain couples TRBV4-1 to TRBJ1-1; unclear D gene. The CDR3 is 18 residues long. The ends were cut back, 3 bases at V and 0 bases at J, with 20 bases in the middle. Germline V gives CDR1 MGHRA, CDR2 YSYEKL. The CDR3 protein is CASSHPTGSLGMNTEAFF. The DNA of the CDR3 is TGCGCCAGCAGCCACCCAACCGGGAGCCTCGGCATGAACACTGAAGCTTTCTTT.

The gene calls are TRBV2 and TRBJ1-5; unclear D gene. V gave up 3 bases and J gave up 6 bases, with 6 bases separating them. Per germline, CDR1 SNHLY and CDR2 FYNNEI. The CDR3 sequence is 12 residues long. CDR3 residues: CASSDEGQPQHF. The DNA for the CDR3 is TGTGCCAGCAGTGACGAGGGTCAGCCCCAGCATTTT.

This rearrangement joins TRBV5-4 to TRBJ1-6; D perhaps matches TRBD1 (6 bases). V lost 3 bases and J 10 bases, leaving 20 bases between the germline ends. CDR1 and CDR2 from the germline V gene are SGHNT and YYREEE (reference sequence). CDR3 length equals 16 residues. The CDR3 loop reads CASSSASTGSSSPLHF. The CDR3 DNA reads as TGTGCCAGCAGCTCCGCCTCAACAGGGTCCAGCTCACCCCTCCACTTT.

This clone came up once. This chain links TRBV2 with TRBJ1-4; D unresolved. This CDR3 comprises 13 residues. Germline V gives CDR1 SNHLY, CDR2 FYNNEI. The ends were cut back, 7 bases at V and 1 base at J, with 7 bases in the middle. The CDR3 nucleotides read TGTGCCAGCACGGCGGGAACTAATGAAAAACTGTTTTTT. As protein: CASTAGTNEKLFF.

This sequence joins TRBV4-1 and TRBJ2-7, with D maybe TRBD1 (5 bases). Trimming stripped 3 bases from V and 5 bases from J, with 20 bases between. Germline V lookup: CDR1 MGHRA, CDR2 YSYEKL. The CDR3 has 16 residues. Written as DNA, the CDR3 is TGCGCCAGCAGCCACGGTCGGCGGCCAGGGATTGACGAGCAGTACTTC. Protein: CASSHGRRPGIDEQYF.

The chain recombines TRBV7-2 with TRBJ1-4, with D unresolved. V lost 4 bases, J lost 2 bases, and 5 bases lay in between. This CDR3 contains 13 residues. Germline lookup yields CDR1 SGHTA and CDR2 FQGNSA. The CDR3 DNA reads TGTGCCAGCAGCTCCTTTACTAATGAAAAACTGTTTTTT. Its translation: CASSSFTNEKLFF. Combining the CDR3 with reference TRBV7-2 and TRBJ1-4 gives the whole variable domain GAGVSQSPSNKVTEKGKDVELRCDPISGHTALYWYRQSLGQGLEFLIYFQGNSAPDKSGLPSDRFSAERTGGSVSTLTIQRTQQEDSAVYLCASSSFTNEKLFFGSGTQLSVL.

This rearrangement joins TRBV23-1 to TRBJ1-3; D is uncertain. TRBV23-1 has ORF status, its function being uncertain. CDR3 length: 15 residues. V was clipped by 6 bases and J by 0 bases, with 12 bases between them. CDR3 protein: CASRARRYSGNTIYF. In DNA form, the CDR3 reads TGCGCCAGCAGGGCTAGACGGTACTCTGGAAACACCATATATTTT.

For the CDR3, the DNA is TGCAGCGGGGCGAGGCAGGGCTATTCTGAAGCTTTCTTT. Amino acid sequence: CSGARQGYSEAFF. The chain is built from TRBV29-1 and TRBJ1-1; D may be TRBD1 (5 bases). Germline lookup yields CDR1 SQVTM and CDR2 ANQGSEA. V lost 7 bases and J 6 bases, leaving 18 bases between the germline ends. The CDR3 extends over 13 amino acids. Drawing the rest from reference TRBV29-1 and TRBJ1-1, the complete variable domain is SAVISQKPSRDICQRGTSLTIQCQVDSQVTMMFWYRQQPGQSLTLIATANQGSEATYESGFVIDKFPISRPNLTFSTLTVSNMSPEDSSIYLCSGARQGYSEAFFGQGTRLTVV.

This clone was seen only once. The rearrangement links TRBV12-3 or TRBV12-4 to TRBJ2-3, with 7 bases identical to TRBD1. CDR3 size: 13 residues. Germline trimming cut 6 bases from V and 3 bases from J; bases unmatched to any gene: 3. CDR3 DNA: TGTGCCAGCAGCCGGGACAGAACAGATACGCAGTATTTT. Its translation: CASSRDRTDTQYF.

This clone was seen a single time. The chain couples TRBV5-4 to TRBJ1-2; D unclear. Trimming took 0 bases from V and 8 from J, leaving 17 bases between them. CDR1 is SGHNT and CDR2 is YYREEE in the germline V gene (reference sequence). The CDR3 sequence is 15 residues long. CDR3 sequence reads: CASSLDHDGLYGYTF. The CDR3 DNA is TGTGCCAGCAGCTTGGACCACGACGGACTCTACGGCTACACCTTC.

The chain carries TRBV30 and TRBJ1-5; perhaps TRBD1 as D (5 bases). V lost 2 bases to trimming and J lost 6 bases, with 17 bases between them. Per the germline V gene, CDR1 is GTSNPN and CDR2 is SVGIG (reference sequence). There are 15 residues in the CDR3. CDR3 nucleotide sequence: TGTGCCTGGAGTACTGTGGGGGGAATGGGTCAGCCCCAGCATTTT. The encoded protein is CAWSTVGGMGQPQHF.

This chain uses TRBV5-5 with TRBJ1-2, with 7 bases identical to TRBD1. This CDR3 spans 14 amino acids. V trimming: 4 bases; J trimming: 4 bases; junction bases outside the gene matches: 7. Germline CDR1 is SGHKS and CDR2 is YYEKEE (reference sequence). CDR3: CASSASTGSYGYTF. CDR3 bases: TGTGCCAGCAGCGCATCGACAGGGAGCTATGGCTACACCTTC. Complete variable domain (other parts from reference TRBV5-5 and TRBJ1-2): DAGVTQSPTHLIKTRGQQVTLRCSPISGHKSVSWYQQVLGQGPQFIFQYYEKEERGRGNFPDRFSARQFPNYSSELNVNALLLGDSALYLCASSASTGSYGYTFGSGTRLTVV.

The V call is TRBV4-1, the J call TRBJ2-7; TRBD2 might be the D (6 bases). Per germline, CDR1 MGHRA and CDR2 YSYEKL. The CDR3 runs 16 residues. Trimming took 1 base from V and 2 from J, leaving 15 bases between them. The CDR3 DNA reads as TGCGCCAGCAGCCAAGGCCCGTCGGGGGTTACCTACGAGCAGTACTTC. This codes for CASSQGPSGVTYEQYF.

J is TRBJ1-2 and V is TRBV19; perhaps TRBD1 as D (6 bases). With 4 bases removed from V and 8 bases from J, the gap between germline ends came to 11 bases. The CDR3 runs to 12 residues. Germline V CDR1 and CDR2: LNHDA, SQIVND (reference sequence). The CDR3 coding sequence is TGTGCCAGTAGTAGGACAGACCGCGGCTACACCTTC. Encoded protein: CASSRTDRGYTF.

This rearrangement joins TRBV19 to TRBJ1-4, with 8 bases lining up with TRBD1. CDR1 is LNHDA and CDR2 is SQIVND in the germline V gene (reference sequence). The J segment lost 5 bases and the V segment lost 5 bases, leaving 7 bases of the junction unmatched. CDR3 size: 15 residues. The CDR3 nucleotides read TGTGCCAGTAGTCCCGTCCGGGACAGGAATGAAAAACTGTTTTTT. It codes for CASSPVRDRNEKLFF.

Only one count was recorded for this clone. The chain combines TRBV5-6 with TRBJ1-5, with D tentatively TRBD1 (6 bases). CDR1 is SGHDT and CDR2 is YYEEEE in the germline V gene. This CDR3 is 15 amino acids long. The V end was cut by 4 bases, the J end by 2 bases, with 13 bases between. The CDR3 reads CASSRGGDGNQPQHF. The CDR3 DNA reads as TGTGCCAGCAGCCGCGGGGGCGACGGCAATCAGCCCCAGCATTTT. The entire variable domain, with the rest obtained from reference TRBV5-6 and TRBJ1-5, is as follows: DAGVTQSPTHLIKTRGQQVTLRCSPKSGHDTVSWYQQALGQGPQFIFQYYEEEERQRGNFPDRFSGHQFPNYSSELNVNALLLGDSALYLCASSRGGDGNQPQHFGDGTRLSIL.

This clone was picked up a small number of times. The V and J genes are TRBV27 and TRBJ2-2, with 9 bases matching TRBD1. With V trimmed by 5 bases and J by 3 bases, 7 bases remained unmatched. Germline V gene lookup returns CDR1 MNHEY and CDR2 SMNVEV (reference sequence). The CDR3 runs to 16 residues. The CDR3, as DNA: TGTGCCAGCAGTCTCTCCGGGACAGGGCACACCGGGGAGCTGTTTTTT. This translates into CASSLSGTGHTGELFF.

The chain employs TRBV6-1 and TRBJ2-1, with D possibly TRBD1 on 6 matching bases. The CDR3 covers 18 residues. The V gene lost 3 bases and the J gene lost 0 bases, with 18 bases spanning the gap. CDR1 MNHNS and CDR2 SASEGT come from the germline V gene. CDR3 loop: CASSDRPGVLFSYNEQFF. CDR3 in DNA: TGTGCCAGCAGTGACCGCCCAGGGGTCCTCTTCTCCTACAATGAGCAGTTCTTC.

The chain is built from TRBV18 and TRBJ1-1; D is uncertain. Trimming took off 3 bases at V and 5 bases at J, with 16 bases between the two ends. The CDR3 spans 15 residues. CDR1 and CDR2 (germline): KGHSH, LQKENI. The CDR3 region has the DNA TGTGCCAGCTCACCGCGGCTTCCGAGGGAGACTGAAGCTTTCTTT. It encodes CASSPRLPRETEAFF.

This clone was counted once. V gene TRBV12-5 combines with J gene TRBJ2-4, with a tentative D call TRBD2 (6 bases). The V gene lost 2 bases and the J gene lost 9 bases, with 17 bases spanning the gap. The germline gives CDR1 LGHNT, CDR2 FRNRAP. CDR3 length: 15 residues. The CDR3 protein is CASGLFETGDGIQYF. The CDR3 bases are TGTGCTAGTGGTTTGTTTGAGACGGGGGACGGCATTCAGTACTTC.

This clone was picked up a small number of times. The V gene is TRBV5-1, the J gene TRBJ2-7; D is perhaps TRBD1 (6 bases). V was shortened by 0 bases and J by 7 bases, with 20 bases between the two germline ends. Germline V gives CDR1 SGHRS, CDR2 YFSETQ. This CDR3 contains 16 residues. CDR3: CASSLVGRGVPGEQYF. DNA of the CDR3: TGCGCCAGCAGCTTGGTGGGCAGGGGCGTACCTGGGGAGCAGTACTTC. Complete variable domain (other parts from reference TRBV5-1 and TRBJ2-7): KAGVTQTPRYLIKTRGQQVTLSCSPISGHRSVSWYQQTPGQGLQFLFEYFSETQRNKGNFPGRFSGRQFSNSRSEMNVSTLELGDSALYLCASSLVGRGVPGEQYFGPGTRLTVT.

Concerning this clone itself: Other DNA sequences of this sample code for an identical CDR3. The gene calls are TRBV19 and TRBJ1-1; a possible D gene is TRBD1 (6 bases). This CDR3 region has 13 residues. Germline V gene data show CDR1 as LNHDA and CDR2 as SQIVND (reference sequence). Trimming took off 8 bases at V and 0 bases at J, with 10 bases between the two ends. CDR3 nucleotides: TGTGCCAGTTCCAGGACAGTGAACACTGAAGCTTTCTTT. The encoded protein is CASSRTVNTEAFF.

This chain connects TRBV6-5 to TRBJ2-7; TRBD1 matches 7 bases. J lost 3 bases, V lost 9 bases, and 14 bases had no gene match. There are 15 residues in the CDR3. CDR1 is MNHEY, CDR2 SVGAGI, per germline. Here the CDR3 reads CASSQGVGVIYEQYF. The DNA for the CDR3 is TGTGCCAGTTCGCAGGGGGTTGGGGTAATCTACGAGCAGTACTTC.

This chain joins TRBV4-1 and TRBJ2-5; 7 bases agree with TRBD1. Trimming removed 4 bases from V and 4 bases from J; junction bases left unmatched: 18. Germline V gene data show CDR1 as MGHRA and CDR2 as YSYEKL. This CDR3 spans 18 amino acids. CDR3 coding DNA: TGCGCCAGCAGCCGGGTCGGGCAGGGGGTCGGTTCAGGAGAGACCCAGTACTTC. Amino acid sequence: CASSRVGQGVGSGETQYF.

The rearrangement joins TRBV7-9 to TRBJ2-7; perhaps TRBD1 as D (6 bases). V dropped 4 bases and J dropped 7 bases, with 20 bases sitting between them. Germline lookup yields CDR1 SEHNR and CDR2 FQNEAQ (reference sequence). This CDR3 is 15 amino acids long. The CDR3 DNA follows: TGTGCCAGCAGCTCAGGGGACGTGTGGGCAGGGGAGCAGTACTTC. Amino acid sequence: CASSSGDVWAGEQYF.

The gene calls are TRBV10-2 and TRBJ1-2; a weak D match, TRBD1 (5 bases). The germline gives CDR1 WSHSY, CDR2 SAAADI. V was shortened by 2 bases and J by 4 bases, with 11 bases between the two germline ends. The CDR3 spans 14 residues. The CDR3 nucleotides read TGCGCCAGCAGTGAGCGCCCCGACAGCTATGGCTACACCTTC. It encodes CASSERPDSYGYTF.

The chain is built from TRBV5-6 and TRBJ2-2; TRBD2 is a possible D gene (6 bases). V was cut by 1 base and J by 7 bases, with 20 bases left in between. In germline, CDR1 is SGHDT, CDR2 YYEEEE. The CDR3 is made up of 17 amino acids. This chain's CDR3 is CASSLLTGLGMGGELFF. The CDR3 DNA is TGTGCCAGCAGCTTGCTTACGGGACTGGGGATGGGCGGGGAGCTGTTTTTT.